This T cell receptor beta chain appears in the sequencing data of a study of T cells in Graves' hyperthyroidism and ophthalmopathy. Absence of ophthalmopathy progression within 18 months defined stable Graves' hyperthyroidism. There were TCR beta CDR3 regions amplified from RNA transcripts. A set of HTBI primers served as the primers for a first-round RT-PCR of the TCR CDR3. Each CDR3 protein is one row after TCRdb ran MiXCR on the multiplex PCR reads. The sample includes hundreds of thousands of distinct CDR3 sequences, roughly 37% of them seen just once. The J segment lost 5 bases and the V segment lost 6 bases, leaving 5 bases of the junction unmatched. Per the germline V gene, CDR1 is DFQATT and CDR2 is SNEGSKA (reference sequence). The CDR3 has 12 residues.

The TCR comes from a man younger than 35 with Graves' hyperthyroidism. Sequencing was carried out using blood. The chain is built from TRBV20-1 and TRBJ2-5; the match to TRBD2 covers 8 bases. CDR3 sequence: CSARTSRETQYF. The CDR3 region has the DNA TGCAGTGCCCGGACTAGCCGGGAGACCCAGTACTTC.